Below are 26 T cell receptor beta chains sequenced from a single sample in a study of naive and memory T cell subsets (dated by TCRdb to the late 2010s). Library method: 5' RACE. Sequenced on an Illumina MiSeq. The ligated cDNA was amplified by four rounds of PCR, in which nested alpha and beta constant region primers were used together with the SP2 primer. TCRdb passed the public sequencing reads through fastp at Q25 and MiXCR, retaining productive beta sequences. Every distinct CDR3 protein forms one entry, paired with its most common genes and DNA. The sample records approximately 49,000 distinct CDR3 sequences, approximately 4.8% of which are singletons. The ten largest clones add up to about 0.8% of the sample. Using 3' ligation of a UMI-containing oligonucleotide to TCR cDNA, the study laid out a robust and sensitive protocol to amplify, sequence and analyze TCRs. These receptors were obtained from a female donor in good health.

Worth noting for this clonotype: A much larger clonotype is one base distant, so this may be a read error. This sequence joins TRBV29-1 and TRBJ2-7; 7 bases map to TRBD1. The ends lost 5 bases at V and 6 bases at J; junction bases unmatched: 7. Looked up from germline, CDR1 is SQVTM and CDR2 is ANQGSEA. CDR3 size: 12 residues. This CDR3 is CSVSDRSGEQYF. The CDR3 bases are TGCAGCGTTTCGGACAGGTCGGGCGAGCAGTACTTC.

This clonotype was detected ten times or more. The V and J genes are TRBV28 and TRBJ1-1; no clear D. Looked up from germline, CDR1 is MDHEN and CDR2 is SYDVKM. The CDR3 contains 10 residues. Trimming removed 6 bases at V and 3 bases at J, with 2 bases between. The CDR3 nucleotides read TGTGCCAGCAGCTACACTGAAGCTTTCTTT. This translates into CASSYTEAFF.

This clonotype was counted ten times or more. V and J are TRBV5-6 and TRBJ1-4; 9 bases fit TRBD1. The CDR3 length is 13 residues. V lost 3 bases to trimming and J lost 7 bases; unmatched junction nucleotides: 1. Germline values: CDR1 SGHDT, CDR2 YYEEEE. DNA for the CDR3: TGTGCCAGCAGCTCGACAGGGGGTGAAAAACTGTTTTTT. Amino acids: CASSSTGGEKLFF.

This clonotype was found many times. The chain combines TRBV4-2 with TRBJ2-1; D possibly matches TRBD1 or TRBD2 (5 bases each). Germline CDR1 and CDR2: LGHNA and YNFKEQ. The CDR3 is 19 amino acids. Trimming removed 0 bases at V and 1 base at J, with 19 bases between. CDR3 sequence (DNA): TGTGCCAGCAGCCAAGAGTATCGAGGGACCGGCCCTTCCTACAATGAGCAGTTCTTC. This encodes CASSQEYRGTGPSYNEQFF.

The sample holds many counts of this clonotype. The chain combines TRBV12-3 or TRBV12-4 with TRBJ2-1; TRBD2 matches 7 bases. V was pared by 3 bases and J by 5 bases, with 10 bases of the junction left unmatched. CDR3 length: 16 amino acids. CDR3 region: CASSLMGGAGNNEQFF. CDR3 bases: TGTGCCAGCAGTTTGATGGGCGGAGCGGGGAACAATGAGCAGTTCTTC.

This clonotype was counted ten times or more. This CDR3 is CASSVTGRHEQYF. DNA for the CDR3: TGTGCCAGCAGTGTGACAGGGCGTCACGAGCAGTACTTC. The rearrangement links TRBV12-3 or TRBV12-4 to TRBJ2-7; 7 nucleotides align to TRBD1. The CDR3 is 13 residues long. The J segment lost 5 bases and the V segment lost 5 bases, leaving 6 bases of the junction unmatched.

This clonotype appeared many times. The chain couples TRBV29-1 to TRBJ2-1; D ambiguous. Trimming took 7 bases from V and 5 from J, leaving 6 bases between them. The CDR3 length is 10 residues. Germline values: CDR1 SQVTM, CDR2 ANQGSEA. The CDR3 here is CSAGNNEQFF. As DNA, the CDR3 is TGCAGCGCTGGGAACAATGAGCAGTTCTTC.

This clonotype was counted many times. The chain is built from TRBV7-8 and TRBJ2-2, with D unclear. The V end lost 6 bases, the J end lost 6 bases, and 8 bases lay between the germline ends. Germline V gene sequence: CDR1 SGHVS, CDR2 FQNEAQ. This CDR3 region has 12 residues. CDR3 residues: CASRVFPGELFF. CDR3 bases: TGTGCCAGCAGGGTTTTCCCCGGGGAGCTGTTTTTT.

This chain connects TRBV5-4 to TRBJ2-7; the D is unclear. This CDR3 spans 13 amino acids. Trimming pared 0 bases from V and 2 bases from J, leaving 6 bases between. The germline CDR1 and CDR2 sequences are SGHNT and YYREEE (reference sequence). The CDR3 nucleotides read TGTGCCAGCAGCTTGGGCAGCACCTACGAGCAGTACTTC. Its translation: CASSLGSTYEQYF.

This clonotype showed up many times. The chain combines TRBV2 with TRBJ1-5; D is unclear. Germline assignment: CDR1 SNHLY and CDR2 FYNNEI. The CDR3 is 12 residues long. The germline V and J ends were trimmed by 6 bases and 7 bases, with 10 bases remaining between them. CDR3 protein: CASRTAAQPQHF. The CDR3 bases are TGTGCCAGCAGGACGGCGGCGCAGCCCCAGCATTTT. The entire variable domain, with the rest obtained from reference TRBV2 and TRBJ1-5, is as follows: EPEVTQTPSHQVTQMGQEVILRCVPISNHLYFYWYRQILGQKVEFLVSFYNNEISEKSEIFDDQFSVERPDGSNFTLKIRSTKLEDSAMYFCASRTAAQPQHFGDGTRLSIL.

This clonotype was detected many times. CDR3 loop: CSVEAGVGNEQFF. The CDR3 bases are TGCAGCGTTGAAGCGGGAGTAGGCAATGAGCAGTTCTTC. The chain joins TRBV29-1 to TRBJ2-1; a possible D gene is TRBD2 (6 bases). The germline gives CDR1 SQVTM, CDR2 ANQGSEA. This CDR3 region has 13 residues. Trimming removed 1 base at V and 6 bases at J, with 10 bases between.

This clonotype was seen at least ten times. The chain joins TRBV27 to TRBJ2-1, with TRBD1 as a possible D gene (6 bases). The CDR3 runs to 14 residues. The V end lost 5 bases, the J end lost 7 bases, and 15 bases lay between the germline ends. Germline-derived CDR1 and CDR2 are MNHEY and SMNVEV (reference sequence). The DNA of the CDR3 is TGTGCCAGCAGTCCCCCAGGGGTGGAGAATGAGCAGTTCTTC. It specifies CASSPPGVENEQFF.

This clonotype was picked up a small number of times. The chain carries TRBV10-3 and TRBJ2-5; D may be TRBD1 (6 bases). V lost 2 bases and J lost 1, with 11 bases in between. CDR3 length equals 15 residues. In germline, CDR1 is ENHRY, CDR2 SYGVKD. The CDR3 nucleotides read TGTGCCATCAGTGAGGGGGGACAAAGCCAAGAGACCCAGTACTTC. Amino acid sequence: CAISEGGQSQETQYF.

This clonotype was detected only a few times. The chain couples TRBV5-1 to TRBJ1-5; TRBD1 aligns across 8 bases. CDR1 SGHRS and CDR2 YFSETQ come from the germline V gene. Germline trimming cut 0 bases from V and 3 bases from J; bases unmatched to any gene: 2. The CDR3 has 15 amino acids. The CDR3 here is CASSLGDRPNQPQHF. CDR3 DNA: TGCGCCAGCAGCTTGGGGGACAGGCCCAATCAGCCCCAGCATTTT. The whole variable domain, filled in from reference TRBV5-1 and TRBJ1-5, reads KAGVTQTPRYLIKTRGQQVTLSCSPISGHRSVSWYQQTPGQGLQFLFEYFSETQRNKGNFPGRFSGRQFSNSRSEMNVSTLELGDSALYLCASSLGDRPNQPQHFGDGTRLSIL.

This clonotype was seen many times. The rearrangement links TRBV2 to TRBJ2-2, with D possibly matching TRBD1 (5 bases). Trimming shortened V by 1 base and J by 0 bases, and 9 bases separated the two germline ends. The length of the CDR3 is 16 residues. CDR1 SNHLY and CDR2 FYNNEI come from the germline V gene. Here the CDR3 reads CASSEGQLTNTGELFF. The CDR3 DNA sequence: TGTGCCAGCAGTGAAGGACAGCTTACGAACACCGGGGAGCTGTTTTTT.

In this sample, this clonotype turned up many times. The chain is built from TRBV7-2 and TRBJ2-2; D not certain. Germline V lookup: CDR1 SGHTA, CDR2 FQGNSA. This CDR3 has 11 residues. Trimming left V 4 bases short and J 6 bases short, with 3 bases between. In DNA form, the CDR3 reads TGTGCCAGCAGCTACTCCGGGGAGCTGTTTTTT. Encoded protein: CASSYSGELFF. Combining the CDR3 with reference TRBV7-2 and TRBJ2-2 gives the whole variable domain GAGVSQSPSNKVTEKGKDVELRCDPISGHTALYWYRQSLGQGLEFLIYFQGNSAPDKSGLPSDRFSAERTGGSVSTLTIQRTQQEDSAVYLCASSYSGELFFGEGSRLTVL.

This clonotype was seen many times. This rearrangement joins TRBV20-1 to TRBJ1-1, with 10 positions matching TRBD1. CDR1 and CDR2 (germline): DFQATT, SNEGSKA (reference sequence). There are 13 residues in the CDR3. V lost 6 bases and J lost 7; bases outside the gene matches: 8. The CDR3 DNA follows: TGCAGTGCAAAAAGACAGGGGGCGAGTGAAGCTTTCTTT. As protein: CSAKRQGASEAFF.

The V and J genes are TRBV19 and TRBJ2-3, with 10 bases that match TRBD2. This CDR3 is built from 18 residues. V lost 1 base and J lost 4; bases outside the gene matches: 11. In germline, CDR1 is LNHDA, CDR2 SQIVND (reference sequence). CDR3 residues: CASSIVGASGSFPDTQYF. In DNA, the CDR3 is TGTGCCAGTAGTATAGTCGGTGCTAGCGGGAGTTTCCCAGATACGCAGTATTTT. Filled out from reference TRBV19 and TRBJ2-3, the complete variable domain reads DGGITQSPKYLFRKEGQNVTLSCEQNLNHDAMYWYRQDPGQGLRLIYYSQIVNDFQKGDIAEGYSVSREKKESFPLTVTSAQKNPTAFYLCASSIVGASGSFPDTQYFGPGTRLTVL.

The table lists this clonotype with many counts. The chain carries TRBV20-1 and TRBJ2-1; D gene uncertain. Germline assignment: CDR1 DFQATT and CDR2 SNEGSKA (reference sequence). The germline V and J ends were trimmed by 1 base and 4 bases, with 2 bases remaining between them. The CDR3 sequence is 11 residues long. CDR3 in DNA: TGCAGTGCTAGAGGTTACAATGAGCAGTTCTTC. It encodes CSARGYNEQFF.

This clonotype came up many times. The chain joins TRBV24-1 to TRBJ1-4; D not certain. Germline V gene lookup returns CDR1 KGHDR and CDR2 SFDVKD. The CDR3 sequence is 19 residues long. Trimming took off 2 bases at V and 0 bases at J, with 18 bases between the two ends. The CDR3 is CATSDYGYDEFATNEKLFF. CDR3 sequence (DNA): TGTGCCACCAGTGATTATGGATACGACGAATTTGCAACTAATGAAAAACTGTTTTTT.

The J gene is TRBJ2-7, the V gene TRBV6-6, with a weak D call TRBD1 (6 bases). The V gene's germline CDR1 is MNHNY and CDR2 SVGAGI (reference sequence). The CDR3 extends over 13 amino acids. V was shortened by 8 bases and J by 4 bases, with 15 bases between the two germline ends. The DNA for the CDR3 is TGTGCCAGCGGAACAGGGCCCCATTACGAGCAGTACTTC. It encodes CASGTGPHYEQYF.

In its sample, this clonotype was seen many times. The chain couples TRBV18 to TRBJ2-5; 10 nucleotides match TRBD2. V gave up 3 bases and J gave up 1 base; unmatched junction bases: 14. From germline, CDR1 is KGHSH and CDR2 LQKENI. This CDR3 spans 19 amino acids. CDR3 in DNA: TGTGCCAGCTCACCGAAGGCGGTCCTAGCGGGAGACACCCAAGAGACCCAGTACTTC. It is translated as CASSPKAVLAGDTQETQYF.

This clonotype was recorded at least ten times. The chain joins TRBV7-8 to TRBJ2-5; no reliable D call. The CDR3 loop spans 14 amino acids. The V gene lost 2 bases and the J gene lost 4 bases, with 11 bases spanning the gap. From germline, CDR1 is SGHVS and CDR2 FQNEAQ. CDR3 nucleotides: TGTGCCAGCAGCTTAAAGCGTGTATCAGAGACCCAGTACTTC. Protein sequence: CASSLKRVSETQYF.

This clonotype was seen at least ten times. CDR3 in amino acids: CASSQEKVRAFF. Written as DNA, the CDR3 is TGTGCCAGCAGCCAAGAAAAGGTGAGAGCTTTCTTT. This sequence joins TRBV4-2 and TRBJ1-1; no clear D. This CDR3 contains 12 residues. Trimming stripped 0 bases from V and 10 bases from J, with 9 bases between. Germline assignment: CDR1 LGHNA and CDR2 YNFKEQ.

On this clonotype itself: This sequence may be a read error, since a much larger clone differs from it by one base. V and J are TRBV29-1 and TRBJ2-7; 11 nucleotides line up with TRBD2. CDR1 is SQVTM and CDR2 is ANQGSEA in the germline V gene. The CDR3 extends over 16 amino acids. J lost 0 bases, V lost 7 bases, and 11 bases had no gene match. The CDR3 nucleotides read TGCAGCGCTAGAATGGGACTAGCGGAGGACTCCTACGAGCAGTACTTC. Residues: CSARMGLAEDSYEQYF.

This sequence joins TRBV6-2 or TRBV6-3 and TRBJ1-5, with a tentative D call TRBD1 (6 bases). This CDR3 region has 15 residues. CDR1 and CDR2 (germline): MNHEY, SVGEGT. V lost 7 bases and J 1 base, leaving 14 bases between the germline ends. The chain's CDR3 is CASNVIGQSNQPQHF. CDR3 coding DNA: TGTGCCAGCAATGTTATTGGACAGAGCAATCAGCCCCAGCATTTT.